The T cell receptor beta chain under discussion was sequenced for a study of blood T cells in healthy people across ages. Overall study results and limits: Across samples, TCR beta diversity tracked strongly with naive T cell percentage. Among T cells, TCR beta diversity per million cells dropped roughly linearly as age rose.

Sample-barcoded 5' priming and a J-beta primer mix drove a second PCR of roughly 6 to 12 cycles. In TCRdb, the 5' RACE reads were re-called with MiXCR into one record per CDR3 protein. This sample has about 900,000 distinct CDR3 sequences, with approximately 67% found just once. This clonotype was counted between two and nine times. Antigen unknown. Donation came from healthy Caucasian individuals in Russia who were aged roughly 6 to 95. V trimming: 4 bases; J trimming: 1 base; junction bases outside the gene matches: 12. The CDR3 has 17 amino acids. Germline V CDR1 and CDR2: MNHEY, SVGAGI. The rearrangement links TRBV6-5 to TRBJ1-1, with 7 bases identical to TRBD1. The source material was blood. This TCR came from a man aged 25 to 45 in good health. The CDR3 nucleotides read TGTGCCAGCAGTTCCATAAATCCGGGACAGCAGAACACTGAAGCTTTCTTT. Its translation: CASSSINPGQQNTEAFF.